The rows below give T cell receptor beta chains drawn from one sample of a study of beta chain features in type 1 diabetes. The method was immunoSEQ multiplex PCR; TCRdb's version includes in-frame clones alone and lacks a portion of them. The sample consists of over 200,000 clones, roughly 10% of them appearing once. Sequencing was carried out using naive CD4+ T cells from blood. Source of these receptors: a man aged 25-45 years with type 1 diabetes. Each CDR3 is given with its conserved first and last residue. The order of the fields is D gene, clone size, V gene, J gene, CDR3 DNA, CDR3 protein. A D gene is named only where the DNA matches it firmly. Not every row has a clone size; where given, it reads once, few, many or a size class.

D: TRBD1; size: NA; V: TRBV7-9; J: TRBJ1-4; DNA: TGTGCCAGCAGCTTACAGGGGGGAAATGAAAAACTGTTTTTT; CDR3: CASSLQGGNEKLFF
D: NA; size: few; V: TRBV7-3; J: TRBJ2-3; DNA: TGTGCCAGCAGCTGGGGAAGCCGGGGTGATACGCAGTATTTT; CDR3: CASSWGSRGDTQYF
D: TRBD2; size: NA; V: TRBV30; J: TRBJ2-1; DNA: TGTGCCTGGAGTGCACTAGCGGGGGTTGAGCAGTTCTTC; CDR3: CAWSALAGVEQFF
D: NA; size: NA; V: TRBV5-1; J: TRBJ2-7; DNA: TGCGCCAGCAGCTTAGGACAGTTTGAAGAGCAGTACTTC; CDR3: CASSLGQFEEQYF
D: NA; size: NA; V: TRBV9; J: TRBJ2-5; DNA: TGTGCCAGCAGCGTAGGAGGGCAAGAGACCCAGTACTTC; CDR3: CASSVGGQETQYF
D: TRBD1; size: NA; V: TRBV7-3; J: TRBJ2-2; DNA: TGTGCCAGCAGCCCGACAGGGGCGGACACCGGGGAGCTGTTTTTT; CDR3: CASSPTGADTGELFF
D: NA; size: NA; V: TRBV11-2; J: TRBJ2-5; DNA: TGTGCCAGCAGCTTCCGGGACTACCAAGAGACCCAGTACTTC; CDR3: CASSFRDYQETQYF
D: NA; size: NA; V: TRBV15; J: TRBJ1-2; DNA: TGTGCCACCAGCAGAGATCAGGGTGGGCTATTGTACTACACCTTC; CDR3: CATSRDQGGLLYYTF
D: NA; size: NA; V: TRBV30; J: TRBJ2-7; DNA: TGTGCCTGGACCAGGCAGGGAAGCGAGCAGTACTTC; CDR3: CAWTRQGSEQYF
D: NA; size: once; V: TRBV6-5; J: TRBJ1-1; DNA: TGTGCCAGCAGGCCGACCGGGACAAGTAACACTGAAGCTTTCTTT; CDR3: CASRPTGTSNTEAFF
D: NA; size: NA; V: TRBV28; J: TRBJ2-7; DNA: TGTGCCAGCAGCACAGGGTCCACCTACGAGCAGTACTTC; CDR3: CASSTGSTYEQYF
D: TRBD1; size: NA; V: TRBV25-1; J: TRBJ1-1; DNA: TGTGCCAGCAGTGTGGGGGGACAGCCGAAAGCTTTCTTT; CDR3: CASSVGGQPKAFF
D: NA; size: few; V: TRBV28; J: TRBJ1-2; DNA: TGTGCCAGCAGTCTGCCGGGGAGCCACTATGGCTACACCTTC; CDR3: CASSLPGSHYGYTF
D: NA; size: few; V: TRBV20-1; J: TRBJ2-1; DNA: TGCAGTGCTAGAGACCGGGGGGAGCAGTTCTTC; CDR3: CSARDRGEQFF
D: TRBD1; size: NA; V: TRBV5-6; J: TRBJ2-1; DNA: TGTGCCAGCAGCATATTCTGGGACAGCGAGCAGTTCTTC; CDR3: CASSIFWDSEQFF
D: TRBD1; size: NA; V: TRBV29-1; J: TRBJ1-4; DNA: TGCAGCGTAACGACAGGGGGCGGAGGAAAACTGTTTTTT; CDR3: CSVTTGGGGKLFF
D: NA; size: few; V: TRBV18; J: TRBJ2-7; DNA: TGTGCCAGCTCACCACCGGTCTTCTCCGGGGGGCAGTACTTC; CDR3: CASSPPVFSGGQYF
D: TRBD1; size: NA; V: TRBV5-6; J: TRBJ2-2; DNA: TGTGCCAGCAGATACAGGGGTTCGCCCGGGGAGCTGTTTTTT; CDR3: CASRYRGSPGELFF
D: NA; size: NA; V: TRBV28; J: TRBJ2-3; DNA: TGTGCCAGCAGTTTACTTAACACAGATACGCAGTATTTT; CDR3: CASSLLNTDTQYF
D: NA; size: NA; V: TRBV6-1; J: TRBJ2-3; DNA: TGTGCCAGCCACCTAGGAGGGACAGATACGCAGTATTTT; CDR3: CASHLGGTDTQYF
D: TRBD1; size: NA; V: TRBV7-9; J: TRBJ1-2; DNA: TGTGCCAGCAGCTTAGCTGACAGGGCGAACTATGGCTACACCTTC; CDR3: CASSLADRANYGYTF
D: NA; size: few; V: TRBV7-8; J: TRBJ2-7; DNA: TGTGCCAGCCAACCCAGGGTTTCCCACGAGCAGTACTTC; CDR3: CASQPRVSHEQYF
D: NA; size: few; V: TRBV5-6; J: TRBJ2-3; DNA: TGTGCCAGCAGCTCTGACCAGGGCGGCACAGATACGCAGTATTTT; CDR3: CASSSDQGGTDTQYF
D: TRBD2; size: NA; V: TRBV4-2; J: TRBJ2-3; DNA: TGTGCCAGCAGCCAAGCTAATAGCGGGGGGGGGTCAGATACGCAGTATTTT; CDR3: CASSQANSGGGSDTQYF
D: NA; size: NA; V: TRBV5-1; J: TRBJ2-2; DNA: TGCGCCAGCAGCTTGACGGGACTGAACACCGGGGAGCTGTTTTTT; CDR3: CASSLTGLNTGELFF
D: NA; size: NA; V: TRBV2; J: TRBJ1-1; DNA: TGTGCCAGCAGTGGTCGGGGGGCGAGCACTGAAGCTTTCTTT; CDR3: CASSGRGASTEAFF
D: NA; size: few; V: TRBV18; J: TRBJ2-3; DNA: TGTGCCAGCTCACCCCAGGGACGAGGAGGGGTAGATACGCAGTATTTT; CDR3: CASSPQGRGGVDTQYF
D: NA; size: few; V: TRBV5-4; J: TRBJ2-5; DNA: TGTGCCAGCAGCTTGGCTGCGGAGACCCAGTACTTC; CDR3: CASSLAAETQYF
D: TRBD2; size: NA; V: TRBV5-1; J: TRBJ2-1; DNA: TGCGCCAGCAAAGCGGGGGGGGAATACAATGAGCAGTTCTTC; CDR3: CASKAGGEYNEQFF
D: TRBD2; size: few; V: TRBV5-1; J: TRBJ2-2; DNA: TGCGCCAGCAGCTTGATAGCGGGCCTTGGCACCGGGGAGCTGTTTTTT; CDR3: CASSLIAGLGTGELFF
D: NA; size: few; V: TRBV4-2; J: TRBJ1-5; DNA: TGTGCCAGCAGCCAAGATATGGGGCGAGGCAATCAGCCCCAGCATTTT; CDR3: CASSQDMGRGNQPQHF
D: NA; size: few; V: TRBV6-5; J: TRBJ2-3; DNA: TGTGCCAGCAGTTACTCCGGGGGCACAGATACGCAGTATTTT; CDR3: CASSYSGGTDTQYF
D: TRBD1; size: few; V: TRBV5-4; J: TRBJ2-7; DNA: TGTGCCAGCAGCTTCGACAGGGGCGCCTACGAGCAGTACTTC; CDR3: CASSFDRGAYEQYF
D: NA; size: NA; V: TRBV6-5; J: TRBJ1-6; DNA: TGTGCCAGCAGTTACTCTCCGCGTTCCTATAATTCACCCCTCCACTTT; CDR3: CASSYSPRSYNSPLHF
D: NA; size: NA; V: TRBV9; J: TRBJ1-6; DNA: TGTGCCAGCAGCAGGGACACGAATAATTCACCCCTCCACTTT; CDR3: CASSRDTNNSPLHF
D: TRBD1; size: few; V: TRBV15; J: TRBJ2-1; DNA: TGTGCCACCAGCAGAGATGTGGGACAGCCCTACAATGAGCAGTTCTTC; CDR3: CATSRDVGQPYNEQFF
D: NA; size: NA; V: TRBV7-9; J: TRBJ1-1; DNA: TGTGCCACCAGGCGGGGCCAGGGAACTGAAGCTTTCTTT; CDR3: CATRRGQGTEAFF
D: TRBD2; size: NA; V: TRBV9; J: TRBJ2-5; DNA: TGTGCCAGCAGCGTAGCGACTAGCGGGGGGAAAGAGACCCAGTACTTC; CDR3: CASSVATSGGKETQYF
D: NA; size: few; V: TRBV27; J: TRBJ2-5; DNA: TGTGCCAGCACCCCCGTCCCCTTACAGGGCACAATTGGGACCCAGTACTTC; CDR3: CASTPVPLQGTIGTQYF
D: NA; size: NA; V: TRBV28; J: TRBJ2-1; DNA: TGTGCCAGCAGTTTATTAAGGGGGGGAGATGAGCAGTTCTTC; CDR3: CASSLLRGGDEQFF
D: NA; size: NA; V: TRBV6-5; J: TRBJ2-5; DNA: TGTGCCAGCGGCTCTTGGGGGGGCGCGGAGACCCAGTACTTC; CDR3: CASGSWGGAETQYF
D: TRBD1; size: few; V: TRBV5-1; J: TRBJ1-5; DNA: TGCGCCAGCAGCTTGGGACAGGGACTCAATCAGCCCCAGCATTTT; CDR3: CASSLGQGLNQPQHF
D: NA; size: NA; V: TRBV7-2; J: TRBJ1-2; DNA: TGTGCCAGCAGCCCCCGGTCAAAGAGGGCTAGTGGCTACACCTTC; CDR3: CASSPRSKRASGYTF
D: NA; size: few; V: TRBV7-9; J: TRBJ1-2; DNA: TGTGCCAGCAGCCTACAGGGATCTCCCTATGGCTACACCTTC; CDR3: CASSLQGSPYGYTF
D: NA; size: NA; V: TRBV28; J: TRBJ1-4; DNA: TGTGCCAGCAGTTCGACGGGGAGGGGTGAAAAACTGTTTTTT; CDR3: CASSSTGRGEKLFF
D: NA; size: few; V: TRBV2; J: TRBJ2-3; DNA: TGTGCCAGCAGTGTGGCCCCCGCAGATACGCAGTATTTT; CDR3: CASSVAPADTQYF
D: TRBD2; size: NA; V: TRBV4-2; J: TRBJ2-1; DNA: TGTGCCAGCAGGCGACGGGGCGGGGGGGCCACCTACAATGAGCAGTTCTTC; CDR3: CASRRRGGGATYNEQFF
D: TRBD2; size: NA; V: TRBV11-1; J: TRBJ2-2; DNA: TGTGCCAGCAGCGCGGGGACTAGCTCGAACACCGGGGAGCTGTTTTTT; CDR3: CASSAGTSSNTGELFF
D: TRBD2; size: few; V: TRBV7-2; J: TRBJ2-3; DNA: TGTGCCAGCAGCTCGACTAGCGGGGGGGCAATAGATACGCAGTATTTT; CDR3: CASSSTSGGAIDTQYF
D: TRBD1; size: few; V: TRBV18; J: TRBJ2-5; DNA: TGTGCCAGCTCACTTCGACAGGGGTACCAAGAGACCCAGTACTTC; CDR3: CASSLRQGYQETQYF
D: TRBD2; size: NA; V: TRBV7-2; J: TRBJ2-3; DNA: TGTGCCAGCAGCTTAGCCGGGACTAGGGGGTCAGATACGCAGTATTTT; CDR3: CASSLAGTRGSDTQYF
D: TRBD2; size: NA; V: TRBV19; J: TRBJ2-7; DNA: TGTGCCAGTAGTGCACTAGCGGGGGGAGCCTACGAGCAGTACTTC; CDR3: CASSALAGGAYEQYF
D: NA; size: few; V: TRBV29-1; J: TRBJ2-5; DNA: TGCAGCGTTGAATCGGGGGGGACAGGGTGGCAAGAGACCCAGTACTTC; CDR3: CSVESGGTGWQETQYF
D: NA; size: NA; V: TRBV4-3; J: TRBJ1-2; DNA: TGCGCCAGCAGCCAAGAAATCAGTAACTATGGCTACACCTTC; CDR3: CASSQEISNYGYTF
D: NA; size: NA; V: TRBV19; J: TRBJ2-1; DNA: TGTGCCAGTAGTACCCTCTCAGACTACTACAATGAGCAGTTCTTC; CDR3: CASSTLSDYYNEQFF
D: NA; size: NA; V: TRBV19; J: TRBJ2-2; DNA: TGTGCCAGTAAAAGCCCAGGGGACACCGGGGAGCTGTTTTTT; CDR3: CASKSPGDTGELFF
D: NA; size: NA; V: TRBV19; J: TRBJ2-7; DNA: TGTGCCAGTAGTACCCCCCGGGCTAGCGTCGCCTACGAGCAGTACTTC; CDR3: CASSTPRASVAYEQYF
D: TRBD2; size: NA; V: TRBV11-2; J: TRBJ2-3; DNA: TGTGCCAGCAGCCATAGGGCGGGGGGCAGGGATACGCAGTATTTT; CDR3: CASSHRAGGRDTQYF